The 17 T cell receptor beta chains presented below share a single source sample, sequenced in a study of blood T cell repertoires in COVID-19. Assay used: immunoSEQ multiplex PCR; TCRdb lists only in-frame clones, some missing. The sample lists some 170,000 clones, about four fifths occurring once. What was sequenced was peripheral blood. All receptors derive from a man aged 60 to 69 with active or convalescent COVID-19.

The gene calls are TRBV27 and TRBJ1-6; possible D gene TRBD1, 5 bases. Trimming left V 6 bases short and J 5 bases short, with 17 bases between. CDR1 and CDR2 (germline): MNHEY, SMNVEV (reference sequence). The CDR3 is made up of 16 amino acids. CDR3 amino acids: CASSPGRGMDNSPLHF. The DNA for the CDR3 is TGTGCCAGCAGCCCGGGGCGGGGAATGGATAATTCACCCCTCCACTTT.

The chain recombines TRBV2 with TRBJ2-7, with 8 bases aligning to TRBD1. Germline CDR1 reads SNHLY; CDR2 reads FYNNEI. The junction had 12 bases not matched to a gene; V was cut back by 6 bases and J by 5 bases. The CDR3 runs 15 residues. The CDR3 here is CASRIEEAGGDEQYF. The CDR3 DNA reads as TGTGCCAGCAGGATAGAAGAGGCAGGGGGCGACGAGCAGTACTTC.

The chain has TRBV2 and TRBJ2-5, with TRBD2 matching over 13 bases. The CDR3 contains 15 residues. The ends lost 7 bases at V and 4 bases at J; junction bases unmatched: 6. Germline V gene lookup returns CDR1 SNHLY and CDR2 FYNNEI. The CDR3 nucleotides read TGTGCCAGCACACAACTAGCGGGGGGGCGAGAGACCCAGTACTTC. Protein sequence: CASTQLAGGRETQYF.

A remark on this clone: In the same sample, other DNA sequences code for this CDR3. The genes are TRBV5-6 and TRBJ1-5, with 9 bases aligning to TRBD1. V was pared by 0 bases and J by 3 bases, with 1 base of the junction left unmatched. From germline, CDR1 is SGHDT and CDR2 YYEEEE. This CDR3 spans 15 amino acids. The CDR3 nucleotides are TGTGCCAGCAGCTTGGGACAGGGGGTCAATCAGCCCCAGCATTTT. Its protein is CASSLGQGVNQPQHF. The full variable domain, completed using reference TRBV5-6 and TRBJ1-5, is DAGVTQSPTHLIKTRGQQVTLRCSPKSGHDTVSWYQQALGQGPQFIFQYYEEEERQRGNFPDRFSGHQFPNYSSELNVNALLLGDSALYLCASSLGQGVNQPQHFGDGTRLSIL.

This sequence joins TRBV3-1 (or the pseudogene TRBV3-2) and TRBJ2-7; 10 bases align to TRBD2. V was clipped by 1 base and J by 2 bases; unmatched bases: 8. The germline V gene encodes CDR1 LGHDT and CDR2 YNNKEL (reference sequence). This CDR3 has 17 residues. CDR3 nucleotides: TGTGCCAGCAGCCAAGTGGGATTAGCGGGGGGTCCCTACGAGCAGTACTTC. Its protein is CASSQVGLAGGPYEQYF.

In DNA, the CDR3 is TGTGCCAGCAGCCCCCAGGCCGGGACTAGCCTCAATGAGCAGTTCTTC. This sequence encodes CASSPQAGTSLNEQFF. The chain joins TRBV9 to TRBJ2-1; TRBD2 matches 9 bases. This CDR3 is 16 amino acids long. The V gene's germline CDR1 is SGDLS and CDR2 YYNGEE. The J segment lost 6 bases and the V segment lost 4 bases, leaving 11 bases of the junction unmatched.

The gene calls are TRBV11-2 and TRBJ1-1; possible D gene TRBD1, 5 bases. CDR1 SGHAT and CDR2 FQNNGV come from the germline V gene. V was pared by 1 base and J by 8 bases, with 14 bases between. This CDR3 has 14 amino acids. The CDR3 DNA reads as TGTGCCAGCAGCTTAGTTTCAGGGAATAGCGAAGCTTTCTTT. Its protein is CASSLVSGNSEAFF.

The chain recombines TRBV24-1 with TRBJ1-6, with 9 nucleotides matching TRBD1. Per the germline V gene, CDR1 is KGHDR and CDR2 is SFDVKD. The J segment lost 3 bases and the V segment lost 4 bases, leaving 15 bases of the junction unmatched. The CDR3 is 20 amino acids. CDR3 sequence: CATSELTGGTDRYYNSPLHF. DNA for the CDR3: TGTGCCACCAGTGAATTGACAGGGGGTACGGATCGATACTATAATTCACCCCTCCACTTT.

This chain uses TRBV4-1 with TRBJ1-1, with 8 bases lining up with TRBD1. CDR1 is MGHRA, CDR2 YSYEKL, per germline. CDR3 length: 16 residues. Trimming cost V 0 bases and J 5 bases; bases outside gene matches: 8. CDR3 DNA: TGCGCCAGCAGCCAAGAGATCACCAGGGGGCAGACTGAAGCTTTCTTT. This sequence encodes CASSQEITRGQTEAFF.

This clone showed up just a few times. The V and J genes are TRBV6-5 and TRBJ2-7; 8 bases agree with TRBD1. This CDR3 has 14 amino acids. V shed 5 bases and J 5 bases; nucleotides not matched to a gene: 8. From germline, CDR1 is MNHEY and CDR2 SVGAGI. Here the CDR3 DNA reads TGTGCCAGCAGTCGCCAGGGGGCGAACGACGAGCAGTACTTC. Residues: CASSRQGANDEQYF.

This rearrangement joins TRBV4-2 to TRBJ2-3, with 7 bases aligning to TRBD2. This CDR3 is built from 17 residues. Trimming took 4 bases from V and 1 from J; bases not matched to a gene: 11. Looked up from germline, CDR1 is LGHNA and CDR2 is YNFKEQ. The CDR3, as DNA: TGTGCCAGCAGCCCTAGCGGTTCATACTCGGGCACAGATACGCAGTATTTT. Its translation: CASSPSGSYSGTDTQYF.

This chain joins TRBV2 and TRBJ1-1, with D possibly matching TRBD1 (5 bases). The CDR3 length is 15 residues. Germline V lookup: CDR1 SNHLY, CDR2 FYNNEI. V lost 4 bases and J 2 bases, leaving 14 bases between the germline ends. The CDR3 region has the DNA TGTGCCAGCAGTGGGGGGTTGGGGGGTAACACTGAAGCTTTCTTT. It codes for CASSGGLGGNTEAFF.

The chain combines TRBV5-5 with TRBJ1-5; D is undetermined. Per the germline V gene, CDR1 is SGHKS and CDR2 is YYEKEE (reference sequence). The CDR3 sequence is 16 residues long. Trimming took 3 bases from V and 2 from J, leaving 15 bases between them. CDR3 in DNA: TGTGCCAGCAGCTCCACTTCGAGTTTGGGCAATCAGCCCCAGCATTTT. Amino acid sequence: CASSSTSSLGNQPQHF. The whole variable domain, remainder taken from reference TRBV5-5 and TRBJ1-5, is DAGVTQSPTHLIKTRGQQVTLRCSPISGHKSVSWYQQVLGQGPQFIFQYYEKEERGRGNFPDRFSARQFPNYSSELNVNALLLGDSALYLCASSSTSSLGNQPQHFGDGTRLSIL.

The chain uses TRBV15 and TRBJ2-5; D gene ambiguous. Trimming removed 1 base from V and 3 bases from J, with 6 bases in between. CDR1 is LNHNV and CDR2 is YYDKDF in the germline V gene (reference sequence). The CDR3 extends over 13 amino acids. CDR3 sequence: CATSRAPKETQYF. The CDR3 DNA follows: TGTGCCACCAGCAGAGCCCCTAAAGAGACCCAGTACTTC. The full variable domain, its missing parts supplied by reference TRBV15 and TRBJ2-5, is DAMVIQNPRYQVTQFGKPVTLSCSQTLNHNVMYWYQQKSSQAPKLLFHYYDKDFNNEADTPDNFQSRRPNTSFCFLDIRSPGLGDTAMYLCATSRAPKETQYFGPGTRLLVL.

The chain uses TRBV29-1 and TRBJ2-3; 8 bases agree with TRBD2. The V gene's germline CDR1 is SQVTM and CDR2 ANQGSEA. This CDR3 is 16 amino acids long. The trim removed 6 bases at V and 3 bases at J, leaving 14 bases unmatched. CDR3 DNA sequence: TGCAGCGTGCTAACCCCGGGACTAGTGACGACAGATACGCAGTATTTT. It codes for CSVLTPGLVTTDTQYF.

The V call is TRBV6-1, the J call TRBJ2-7, with D perhaps TRBD2 (5 bases). The germline V gene has CDR1 MNHNS and CDR2 SASEGT. Trimming took 2 bases from V and 1 from J, leaving 12 bases between them. The CDR3 has 15 amino acids. In DNA, the CDR3 is TGTGCCAGCAGTGAACCGGCGGGCCTGTCCTACGAGCAGTACTTC. This encodes CASSEPAGLSYEQYF.

A remark on this clone: At one boundary the junction diverges from the germline segment, which might be a read error. The chain is built from TRBV6-2 or TRBV6-3 and TRBJ2-5; perhaps TRBD1 as D (5 bases). The germline CDR1 and CDR2 sequences are MNHEY and SVGEGT. This CDR3 spans 13 amino acids. The chain's CDR3 is CASSYARAQIGDF. In DNA form, the CDR3 reads TGTGCCAGCAGTTACGCCCGGGCCCAGATAGGGGACTTC.